Presented here are 21 T cell receptor beta chains from one specimen sequenced in a study of blood T cell repertoires in COVID-19. The assay was immunoSEQ multiplex PCR, and TCRdb's table has in-frame clones only and misses some. The data hold over 10,000 clones, with approximately 86% observed a single time. Sequencing used peripheral blood. Every receptor here comes from a man older than 75 with acute or convalescent COVID-19.

The chain joins TRBV6-5 to TRBJ2-2; 7 positions agree with TRBD2. The germline CDR1 and CDR2 sequences are MNHEY and SVGAGI. V lost 6 bases and J lost 6; bases outside the gene matches: 7. This CDR3 is built from 14 residues. CDR3: CASRTSLEPGELFF. The CDR3 region has the DNA TGTGCCAGCAGGACTAGCCTCGAGCCCGGGGAGCTGTTTTTT.

The chain couples TRBV5-8 to TRBJ2-1, with TRBD2 matching 11 bases. The CDR3 runs 14 residues. Trimming cost V 8 bases and J 6 bases; bases outside gene matches: 7. Per germline, CDR1 SGHTS and CDR2 YDEGEE. The CDR3 coding sequence is TGTGCCAGTCGTCTAGCGGGAGGTTCCAATGAGCAGTTCTTC. Residues: CASRLAGGSNEQFF.

CDR3 sequence reads: CAISETPGQGLGYTF. The CDR3 DNA follows: TGTGCCATCAGTGAAACCCCGGGACAGGGACTTGGCTACACCTTC. The rearrangement joins TRBV10-3 to TRBJ1-2; 9 bases map to TRBD1. The CDR3 extends over 15 amino acids. Germline V gene data show CDR1 as ENHRY and CDR2 as SYGVKD. V lost 3 bases and J lost 7; bases outside the gene matches: 9.

This chain uses TRBV10-1 with TRBJ1-1, with a possible D match to TRBD1 (6 bases). With 3 bases removed from V and 9 bases from J, the gap between germline ends came to 20 bases. The CDR3 extends over 15 amino acids. Germline assignment: CDR1 WNHNN and CDR2 SYGVQD (reference sequence). The CDR3 reads CASSEATGGPPKAFF. CDR3 nucleotide sequence: TGCGCCAGCAGTGAAGCTACTGGGGGCCCCCCTAAAGCTTTCTTT.

This clone was seen only once. The chain employs TRBV6-6 and TRBJ2-1; 10 nucleotides match TRBD2. With V trimmed by 5 bases and J by 0 bases, 10 bases remained unmatched. This CDR3 has 18 residues. The germline gives CDR1 MNHNY, CDR2 SVGAGI (reference sequence). CDR3 DNA sequence: TGTGCCAGCAGTCTAAGGACTAGCGGTTTTAGCTCCTACAATGAGCAGTTCTTC. It specifies CASSLRTSGFSSYNEQFF.

The V and J genes are TRBV3-1 (or the pseudogene TRBV3-2) and TRBJ2-3; 9 bases line up with TRBD2. Germline assignment: CDR1 LGHDT and CDR2 YNNKEL (reference sequence). V lost 1 base, J lost 2 bases, and 4 bases stayed unmatched. CDR3 length: 16 amino acids. The CDR3 DNA sequence: TGTGCCAGCAGCCAAGCCGGGACTAGCCCCACAGATACGCAGTATTTT. This codes for CASSQAGTSPTDTQYF.

This chain joins TRBV11-2 and TRBJ2-1, with D unclear. Trimming removed 5 bases from V and 7 bases from J, with 18 bases in between. This CDR3 region has 15 residues. The germline CDR1 and CDR2 sequences are SGHAT and FQNNGV. This CDR3 is CASSVVGKTWNEQFF. CDR3 DNA sequence: TGTGCCAGCAGCGTGGTGGGCAAGACGTGGAATGAGCAGTTCTTC.

The chain carries TRBV4-1 and TRBJ2-7, with TRBD2 matching over 10 bases. The CDR3 is 15 amino acids. Germline values: CDR1 MGHRA, CDR2 YSYEKL. Trimming cost V 3 bases and J 3 bases; bases outside gene matches: 5. CDR3 sequence reads: CASSQWASGSYEQYF. For the CDR3, the DNA is TGCGCCAGCAGCCAGTGGGCTAGCGGGAGCTACGAGCAGTACTTC.

The J gene is TRBJ2-7, the V gene TRBV19; the match to TRBD1 covers 7 bases. The CDR3 has 14 amino acids. From germline, CDR1 is LNHDA and CDR2 SQIVND (reference sequence). J was trimmed by 3 bases and V by 4 bases; bases with no gene match: 6. The CDR3 loop reads CASSTPGQYYEQYF. CDR3 DNA: TGTGCCAGTAGTACACCGGGACAGTACTACGAGCAGTACTTC.

The CDR3 nucleotides read TGTGCCAGCAGCGGCCGGGACAGGCCCTTCGAGGGGCAGTACTTC. Residues: CASSGRDRPFEGQYF. The gene calls are TRBV5-4 and TRBJ2-7; 8 nucleotides agree with TRBD1. The ends lost 4 bases at V and 9 bases at J; junction bases unmatched: 15. CDR3 length: 15 residues. Germline V CDR1 and CDR2: SGHNT, YYREEE (reference sequence).

The chain recombines TRBV21-1 with TRBJ1-5; the table names TRBD1, a call not compared with the DNA. TRBV21-1 has pseudogene status. The CDR3 contains 16 residues. The CDR3 DNA sequence: TGTGCCAGCAGCAAAGTCCGAGACAGGAGCAATCAGCCCCAGCATTTT. Encoded protein: CASSKVRDRSNQPQHF.

CDR3 sequence: CASSRGLAGTQETQYF. DNA for the CDR3: TGTGCCAGCAGCCGAGGACTAGCGGGGACCCAAGAGACCCAGTACTTC. The chain links TRBV2 to TRBJ2-5, with 12 bases identical to TRBD2. V was clipped by 6 bases and J by 1 base; unmatched bases: 6. CDR3 length equals 16 residues. Germline V gene data show CDR1 as SNHLY and CDR2 as FYNNEI.

This chain joins TRBV5-1 and TRBJ2-2; D might be TRBD2 (5 bases). There are 14 residues in the CDR3. Deletions cut 1 base from V and 6 bases from J, with 10 bases between. Germline values: CDR1 SGHRS, CDR2 YFSETQ. The CDR3 DNA sequence: TGCGCCAGCAGCTTGATCCCTAGCTCCGGGGAGCTGTTTTTT. It translates to CASSLIPSSGELFF.

As regards this clone: One end of the junction does not line up with germline, which may come from a read error. V usage is TRBV10-2 and J usage is TRBJ1-2, with a tentative D call TRBD1 (6 bases). The CDR3 consists of 13 residues. CDR1 is WSHSY, CDR2 SAAADI, per germline. The CDR3 DNA is TGCGCCAGCAGCGCGGGGGGGGGCTATGACTACACCTTC. It is translated as CASSAGGGYDYTF.

The chain carries TRBV9 and TRBJ2-1; TRBD2 agrees at 11 bases. The CDR3 has 14 residues. V lost 0 bases and J lost 10; bases outside the gene matches: 3. In germline, CDR1 is SGDLS, CDR2 YYNGEE. The CDR3 loop reads CASSVGLAGGEQFF. CDR3 in DNA: TGTGCCAGCAGCGTAGGGCTAGCGGGAGGAGAGCAGTTCTTC.

CDR3 in amino acids: CASSRPGTGDNTEAFF. For the CDR3, the DNA is TGCGCCAGCAGCCGGCCGGGGACAGGGGATAACACTGAAGCTTTCTTT. The rearrangement links TRBV5-1 to TRBJ1-1, with 10 bases fitting TRBD1. Trimming removed 4 bases from V and 2 bases from J; junction bases left unmatched: 8. CDR3 length: 16 residues. CDR1 SGHRS and CDR2 YFSETQ come from the germline V gene.

This chain joins TRBV27 and TRBJ2-2, with 12 nucleotides matching TRBD2. Germline trimming cut 5 bases from V and 6 bases from J; bases unmatched to any gene: 13. Germline CDR1 MNHEY, CDR2 SMNVEV (reference sequence). The CDR3 sequence is 18 residues long. The DNA of the CDR3 is TGTGCCAGCAGTCCCACCCTCGGGAGACTAGCGGGAGCCGGGGAGCTGTTTTTT. Translation gives CASSPTLGRLAGAGELFF.

The V and J genes are TRBV2 and TRBJ2-2, with D perhaps TRBD1 (6 bases). The germline gives CDR1 SNHLY, CDR2 FYNNEI. This CDR3 spans 14 amino acids. Trimming removed 6 bases at V and 0 bases at J, with 8 bases between. CDR3 residues: CASRSGANTGELFF. Here the CDR3 DNA reads TGTGCCAGCAGGTCAGGGGCGAACACCGGGGAGCTGTTTTTT.

This clone occurred once. This chain uses TRBV27 with TRBJ2-1, with 10 bases that match TRBD2. Looked up from germline, CDR1 is MNHEY and CDR2 is SMNVEV (reference sequence). This CDR3 contains 17 residues. V gave up 6 bases and J gave up 4 bases; unmatched junction bases: 12. Written as DNA, the CDR3 is TGTGCCAGCAGCCGCTCAGCGGGAGGGCTTCTATACAATGAGCAGTTCTTC. It encodes CASSRSAGGLLYNEQFF.

The chain uses TRBV6-6 and TRBJ2-6; D uncertain. This CDR3 is built from 14 residues. V was cut by 8 bases and J by 0 bases, with 8 bases left in between. The germline V gene encodes CDR1 MNHNY and CDR2 SVGAGI (reference sequence). In nucleotides, the CDR3 is TGTGCCAGCCTAAGTTACTCTGGGGCCAACGTCCTGACTTTC. It translates to CASLSYSGANVLTF.

This clone has a single count. V and J are TRBV9 and TRBJ2-6, with a possible D match to TRBD1 (6 bases). The CDR3 sequence is 17 residues long. Trimming took 3 bases from V and 1 from J, leaving 14 bases between them. CDR1 is SGDLS, CDR2 YYNGEE, per germline. The CDR3 nucleotides are TGTGCCAGCAGCGGAGAGCCCAGGGGTTCTGGGGCCAACGTCCTGACTTTC. This codes for CASSGEPRGSGANVLTF.